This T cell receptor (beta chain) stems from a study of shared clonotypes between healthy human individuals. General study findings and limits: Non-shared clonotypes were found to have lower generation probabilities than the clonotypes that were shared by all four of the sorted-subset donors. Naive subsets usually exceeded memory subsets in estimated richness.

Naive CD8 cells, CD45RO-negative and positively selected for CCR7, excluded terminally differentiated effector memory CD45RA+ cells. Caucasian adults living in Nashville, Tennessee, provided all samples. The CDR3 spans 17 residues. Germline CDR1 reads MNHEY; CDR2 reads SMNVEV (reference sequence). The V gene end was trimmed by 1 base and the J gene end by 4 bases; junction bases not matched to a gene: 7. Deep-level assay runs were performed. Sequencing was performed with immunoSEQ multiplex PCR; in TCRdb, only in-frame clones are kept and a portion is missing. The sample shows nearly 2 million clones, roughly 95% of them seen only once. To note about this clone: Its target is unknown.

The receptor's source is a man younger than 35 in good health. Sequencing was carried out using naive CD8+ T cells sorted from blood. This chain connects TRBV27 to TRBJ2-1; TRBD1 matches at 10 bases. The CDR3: CASSLLTTGGMYNEQFF. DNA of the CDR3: TGTGCCAGCAGTTTATTGACGACAGGGGGCATGTACAATGAGCAGTTCTTC.